These 16 T cell receptor beta chains originate from one sample sequenced in a study of cytomegalovirus exposure and HLA in healthy donors. With 60 Vbeta and 13 Jbeta primers, the PCR was carried out. The method was immunoSEQ multiplex PCR; TCRdb's version includes in-frame clones alone and lacks a portion of them. The sample lists 95,000 to 100,000 clones, about 70% seen once, with about 1.9% in the top ten. Sequencing was performed on PBMCs. The receptors stem from a middle-aged woman in good health and CMV-seronegative.

This clone was seen a handful of times. V and J are TRBV7-2 and TRBJ2-2; D may be TRBD1 (6 bases). Trimming left V 5 bases short and J 4 bases short, with 11 bases between. Germline CDR1 and CDR2: SGHTA and FQGNSA. CDR3 length equals 14 residues. CDR3 residues: CASSMETGTGELFF. The CDR3 DNA follows: TGTGCCAGCAGCATGGAGACAGGCACCGGGGAGCTGTTTTTT.

About this clone: At one end, the junction sequence differs from germline, possibly due to a read error. The V gene is TRBV2, the J gene TRBJ1-4; 7 bases match TRBD1. In germline, CDR1 is SNHLY, CDR2 FYNNEI. This CDR3 comprises 15 residues. The CDR3 nucleotides read TGTGCCAGCAGCGTGGACAGGAGGACTACCAACACCCAAATTTTT. Translating gives CASSVDRRTTNTQIF.

This sequence joins TRBV10-3 and TRBJ2-7, with 9 bases fitting TRBD2. This CDR3 spans 14 amino acids. V was pared by 8 bases and J by 5 bases, with 10 bases of the junction left unmatched. CDR1 ENHRY and CDR2 SYGVKD come from the germline V gene. The CDR3, as DNA: TGTGCCATCGGCTCGGCGGGAGGGTACGACGAGCAGTACTTC. Translating gives CAIGSAGGYDEQYF.

V gene TRBV6-5 combines with J gene TRBJ1-3, with 7 bases aligning to TRBD1. CDR3 size: 15 residues. The germline V gene encodes CDR1 MNHEY and CDR2 SVGAGI. Unmatched junction bases numbered 6, after V lost 4 bases and J lost 3 bases. The CDR3 DNA sequence: TGTGCCAGCAGTTCACGGAGGACAGGTGGAAACACCATATATTTT. It translates to CASSSRRTGGNTIYF.

The V and J genes are TRBV5-1 and TRBJ1-4; possibly TRBD1 for D (6 bases). Trimming cost V 3 bases and J 2 bases, with 11 bases left between them. Germline CDR1 and CDR2: SGHRS and YFSETQ. CDR3 size: 15 residues. CDR3 bases: TGCGCCAGCAGCTCACAGGGATGGACTAATGAAAAACTGTTTTTT. Amino acids: CASSSQGWTNEKLFF. The variable domain in full, with the rest retrieved from reference TRBV5-1 and TRBJ1-4, is KAGVTQTPRYLIKTRGQQVTLSCSPISGHRSVSWYQQTPGQGLQFLFEYFSETQRNKGNFPGRFSGRQFSNSRSEMNVSTLELGDSALYLCASSSQGWTNEKLFFGSGTQLSVL.

J is TRBJ2-1 and V is TRBV11-2, with D possibly matching TRBD1 (6 bases). The germline gives CDR1 SGHAT, CDR2 FQNNGV. Trimming took off 6 bases at V and 0 bases at J, with 15 bases between the two ends. The CDR3 has 16 amino acids. The CDR3 loop is CASRTDRFGSYNEQFF. CDR3 in DNA: TGTGCCAGCAGAACTGACAGGTTTGGCTCCTACAATGAGCAGTTCTTC.

This chain uses TRBV2 with TRBJ2-4, with unresolved D. From germline, CDR1 is SNHLY and CDR2 FYNNEI. The CDR3 sequence is 15 residues long. The ends were cut back, 2 bases at V and 6 bases at J, with 14 bases in the middle. The CDR3 loop is CASSELRGGRNIQYF. DNA of the CDR3: TGTGCCAGCAGTGAACTTCGCGGCGGTAGAAACATTCAGTACTTC.

The chain employs TRBV7-2 and TRBJ2-5, with 9 bases aligning to TRBD2. Trimming removed 1 base from V and 4 bases from J; junction bases left unmatched: 7. This CDR3 comprises 16 residues. CDR1 and CDR2 (germline): SGHTA, FQGNSA. CDR3 amino acids: CASSLVAGGTRETQYF. The CDR3 DNA is TGTGCCAGCAGCTTAGTTGCGGGGGGGACCAGAGAGACCCAGTACTTC.

This chain uses TRBV28 with TRBJ2-1; D is ambiguous. The germline CDR1 and CDR2 sequences are MDHEN and SYDVKM. The CDR3 has 15 residues. V was cut by 6 bases and J by 2 bases, with 14 bases left in between. As DNA, the CDR3 is TGTGCCAGCAGCCAAGTTTCTACCCCCTACAATGAGCAGTTCTTC. Translating it yields CASSQVSTPYNEQFF.

CDR3 nucleotide sequence: TGTGCCAGCAGTGGGGGACTAGCAGGTGATGAGCAGTTCTTC. Translation gives CASSGGLAGDEQFF. V and J are TRBV6-4 and TRBJ2-1; TRBD2 agrees at 9 bases. The CDR3 runs 14 residues. V gave up 4 bases and J gave up 8 bases; unmatched junction bases: 6. Germline V gene sequence: CDR1 MRHNA, CDR2 SNTAGT.

The chain uses TRBV7-9 and TRBJ2-2; TRBD1 might be the D (7 bases). CDR3 length: 16 residues. From germline, CDR1 is SEHNR and CDR2 FQNEAQ (reference sequence). Trimming cost V 3 bases and J 4 bases, with 15 bases left between them. This CDR3 is CASSFAGQHLTGELFF. The CDR3 nucleotides read TGTGCCAGCAGCTTTGCGGGACAGCACCTCACCGGGGAGCTGTTTTTT.

The chain joins TRBV28 to TRBJ2-7, with TRBD1 matching over 7 bases. J lost 2 bases, V lost 6 bases, and 7 bases had no gene match. Per the germline V gene, CDR1 is MDHEN and CDR2 is SYDVKM. The CDR3 covers 14 residues. The CDR3 DNA sequence: TGTGCCAGCAGGATACCGGGACAGACCTACGAGCAGTACTTC. Translating it yields CASRIPGQTYEQYF.

The V gene is TRBV28, the J gene TRBJ2-2; 7 bases are shared with TRBD1. Germline V lookup: CDR1 MDHEN, CDR2 SYDVKM. This CDR3 is built from 14 residues. Germline trimming cut 7 bases from V and 0 bases from J; bases unmatched to any gene: 2. CDR3 nucleotides: TGTGCCAGCACCGGGACAGCGAACACCGGGGAGCTGTTTTTT. Translation gives CASTGTANTGELFF.

This sequence joins TRBV4-1 and TRBJ1-2; tentatively, D is TRBD1 (5 bases). Trimming pared 2 bases from V and 6 bases from J, leaving 19 bases between. The CDR3 runs to 16 residues. Germline CDR1 reads MGHRA; CDR2 reads YSYEKL. As DNA, the CDR3 is TGCGCCAGCAGCCAACCAAGGGTCCAGGGAGGAGATGGCTACACCTTC. Translated, it gives CASSQPRVQGGDGYTF.

The chain uses TRBV30 and TRBJ1-2; D possibly corresponds to TRBD1 (6 bases). V gave up 1 base and J gave up 5 bases, with 8 bases separating them. In germline, CDR1 is GTSNPN, CDR2 SVGIG (reference sequence). This CDR3 comprises 12 residues. The CDR3 loop reads CAWSGTGYGYTF. The CDR3 DNA reads as TGTGCCTGGAGTGGAACAGGGTATGGCTACACCTTC.

The chain links TRBV4-1 to TRBJ1-4; 10 positions agree with TRBD1. The V gene's germline CDR1 is MGHRA and CDR2 YSYEKL. The V segment lost 3 bases and the J segment 9 bases; nucleotides outside the gene matches: 4. This CDR3 contains 14 residues. CDR3 in DNA: TGCGCCAGCAGCCAGGGGGACAGGGGACAAAAACTGTTTTTT. Its protein is CASSQGDRGQKLFF.